This T cell receptor (beta chain) was sequenced during a study of immune evolution from preneoplasia to lung adenocarcinoma. The CDR3 loop spans 16 amino acids. Per germline, CDR1 SGHAT and CDR2 FQNNGV. The germline V and J ends were trimmed by 6 bases and 0 bases, with 15 bases remaining between them. Study-level points and caveats: Top clone share appeared to fall from AAH through AIS, MIA, adenocarcinoma. Later-stage lesions seemingly showed higher T cell density and diversity than normal lung. KRAS-mutant nodules had the highest T cell clonality.

Measured with immunoSEQ multiplex PCR; TCRdb has only the in-frame clones, and not every one. Of more than 7,000 clones in the sample, approximately 75% were seen once. A remark on this clone: Its antigen is not identified.

Nucleic acids came from premalignant or tumor cells enriched by macro-dissection. This receptor was obtained from a person aged 70 to 85 with lung adenocarcinoma. The sequencing input was FFPE lung adenocarcinoma in situ tissue. The chain has TRBV11-2 and TRBJ2-1; D unresolved. The CDR3 loop reads CASSPRVTSSYNEQFF. The CDR3 DNA follows: TGTGCCAGCAGTCCTAGGGTAACCAGCTCCTACAATGAGCAGTTCTTC.